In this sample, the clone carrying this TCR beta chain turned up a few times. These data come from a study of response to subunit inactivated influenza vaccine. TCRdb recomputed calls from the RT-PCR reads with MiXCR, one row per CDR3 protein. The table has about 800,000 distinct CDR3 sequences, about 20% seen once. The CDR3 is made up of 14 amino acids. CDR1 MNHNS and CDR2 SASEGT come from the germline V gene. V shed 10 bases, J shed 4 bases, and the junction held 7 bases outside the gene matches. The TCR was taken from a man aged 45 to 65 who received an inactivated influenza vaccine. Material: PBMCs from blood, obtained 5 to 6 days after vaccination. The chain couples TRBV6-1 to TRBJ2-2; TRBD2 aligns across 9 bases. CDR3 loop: CATGSGRITGELFF. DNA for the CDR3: TGTGCCACCGGCAGCGGGAGGATCACCGGGGAGCTGTTTTTT.